This T cell receptor beta chain came from a study of cytomegalovirus exposure and HLA in healthy donors (dated by TCRdb to about 2017). With regard to the full study: A later analysis indicated that the 130 or so validation repertoires were generated on the platform also employed for the 700 or so repertoires of the first cohort. The aim of the study was to test whether cataloging public T cell receptors could identify signatures of past pathogen exposure. The study combined high-throughput TCR immunosequencing, statistical association of individual TCRs with disease status, and machine learning to predict cytomegalovirus infection status. A separate validation cohort of approximately 130 different subjects was used in addition to the roughly 620-subject first cohort. Beyond this particular receptor, the publication reports: In vitro tests confirmed that three of the cytomegalovirus-associated TCR beta chains recognize cytomegalovirus antigens. In a later analysis, TCRs clustered in the first cohort were found to also tend to co-occur in the roughly 130 validation repertoires, with over 90% of cluster scores above 0. In both the original and validation cohorts, the classifier was reported to diagnose cytomegalovirus status with high specificity and sensitivity. The study listed 150 to 200 TCR beta chains as associated with cytomegalovirus. The authors suggested that the approach could potentially be extended to other disease states and immunological phenotypes. A later analysis lacked HLA typing for the validation cohort, so it scored co-occurrence in that cohort across all 110 or so repertoires. Most TCR sequences were seen in very few donors, while some public TCRs were found in many individuals.

As concerns this clone: Which antigen it targets is not known. The sample holds no much larger clone one base away, and base qualities are not on file.

Donors formed part of the validation cohort, which comprised 120 subjects and was distinct from the first cohort of under 800 subjects. CDR1 SGHDT and CDR2 YYEEEE were looked up in the germline V gene. V and J lose 0 bases and 0 bases, and a span of 6 bases separates them. The CDR3, from cysteine to phenylalanine, totals 14 residues. Just the 42-base CDR3 DNA is kept, in frame starting at base 1. To prepare the library, the immunoSEQ multiplex PCR assay was applied. From the authors' description of their analysis: To diagnose cytomegalovirus status from the catalog of TCR beta chain sequences, a statistical classification framework was built. Here the immuneACCESS table is served through TCRdb, limited to in-frame sequences with V and J called. Missing clones are a known gap in these copies; in checked studies unresolved V genes cover under half, and the rest lacks a known reason. V, J and clone size are those of that table, while D and trimming were read from the DNA. For this sample the table gives 100,000 to 150,000 clones, of which about 90% were detected only once. Under 2% of the sample rests with the top ten.

The source is a woman aged 18-29 years in good health and CMV-seronegative. Source material: PBMCs. The receptor chain draws on TRBV5-6 and TRBJ1-2, with the D gene not confidently named. This receptor carries the CDR3 CASSLDKSNYGYTF. The DNA sequence follows: TGTGCCAGCAGCTTGGACAAATCTAACTATGGCTACACCTTC.